The entry below describes one T cell receptor (delta chain). The junction shows a germline mismatch at one end, possibly a read error. These data are taken from a study of gamma-delta T cells after stem cell transplantation. CDR3 length: 16 residues. Germline assignment: CDR1 GEAIGNYY and CDR2 EKD. TCRdb reanalysed the RT-PCR reads with CATT. Of over a thousand delta-chain clones listed, around 8% are singletons. Sequencing was carried out using gamma-delta T cells. The TCR was taken from a human donor. It is not recorded whose cells these are; they may come from a transplant donor. J is TRDJ1 and V is TRDV2; the match to TRDD3 covers 7 bases. This CDR3 is CASDELGAQYTDKLIF. CDR3 in DNA: TGTGCCTCTGACGAGCTGGGGGCTCAGTACACCGATAAACTCATCTTT.